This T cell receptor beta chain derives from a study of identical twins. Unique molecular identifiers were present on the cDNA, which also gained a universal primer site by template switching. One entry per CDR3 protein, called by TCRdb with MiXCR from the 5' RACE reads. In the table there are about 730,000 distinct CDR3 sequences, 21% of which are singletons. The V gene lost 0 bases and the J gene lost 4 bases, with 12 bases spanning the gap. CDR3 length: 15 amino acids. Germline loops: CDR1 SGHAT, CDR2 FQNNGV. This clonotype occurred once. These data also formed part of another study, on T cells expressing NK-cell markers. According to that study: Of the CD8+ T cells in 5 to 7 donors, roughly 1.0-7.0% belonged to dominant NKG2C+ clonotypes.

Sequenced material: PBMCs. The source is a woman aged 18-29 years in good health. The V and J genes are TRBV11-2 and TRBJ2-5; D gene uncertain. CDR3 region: CASSLESLVVETQYF. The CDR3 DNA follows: TGTGCCAGCAGCTTAGAATCTCTGGTTGTAGAGACCCAGTACTTC.